This TCR beta chain was recovered during a study of brain T cells in children with intractable seizures. Time point indicated: blood from clinic visit 5 months post-surgery; TSC patient then seizure free. Only cases whose brain tissue showed the highest T cell transcript signatures were sequenced. Patients received at least one anti-epileptic drug before surgery. Points on this clone: What it recognizes is unknown.

Study results and limitations: Patients' HCMV serostatus was unknown; virus specificity rests on CDR3 similarity alone. Pre-surgery blood may have been undersampled, hiding some clones.

Germline V gene sequence: CDR1 SGHTA, CDR2 FQGNSA. This CDR3 has 15 residues. V lost 2 bases to trimming and J lost 0 bases, with 8 bases between them. Assay used: immunoSEQ multiplex PCR; TCRdb lists only in-frame clones, some missing. Seen here are about 340,000 clones, about 93% observed once, and the top ten hold roughly 6%. The V gene is TRBV7-2, the J gene TRBJ1-3; D is possibly TRBD1 (5 bases). This specimen was peripheral blood, taken 4 to 5 months after surgery. The clonotype originates from a boy in the first two years of life with tuberous sclerosis and intractable seizures. CDR3 loop: CASSLYGGSGNTIYF. The DNA of the CDR3 is TGTGCCAGCAGCTTATACGGGGGCTCTGGAAACACCATATATTTT. Full variable domain (outside the CDR3, taken from reference TRBV7-2 and TRBJ1-3): GAGVSQSPSNKVTEKGKDVELRCDPISGHTALYWYRQSLGQGLEFLIYFQGNSAPDKSGLPSDRFSAERTGGSVSTLTIQRTQQEDSAVYLCASSLYGGSGNTIYFGEGSWLTVV.